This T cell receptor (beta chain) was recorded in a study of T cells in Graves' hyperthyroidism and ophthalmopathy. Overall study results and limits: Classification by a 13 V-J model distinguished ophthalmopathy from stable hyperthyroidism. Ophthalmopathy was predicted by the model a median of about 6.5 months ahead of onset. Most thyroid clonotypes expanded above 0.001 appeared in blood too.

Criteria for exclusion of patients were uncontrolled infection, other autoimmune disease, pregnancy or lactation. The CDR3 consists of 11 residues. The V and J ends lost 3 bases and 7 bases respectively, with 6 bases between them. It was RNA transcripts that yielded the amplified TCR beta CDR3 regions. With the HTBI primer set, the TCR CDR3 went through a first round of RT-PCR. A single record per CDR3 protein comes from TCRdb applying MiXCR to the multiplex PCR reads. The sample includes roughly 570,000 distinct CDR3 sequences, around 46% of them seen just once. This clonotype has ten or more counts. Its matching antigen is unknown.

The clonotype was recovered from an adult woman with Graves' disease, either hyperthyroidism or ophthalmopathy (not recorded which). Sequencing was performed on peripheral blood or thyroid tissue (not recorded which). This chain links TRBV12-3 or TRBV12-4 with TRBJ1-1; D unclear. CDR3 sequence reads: CASSFSYEAFF. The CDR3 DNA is TGTGCCAGCAGTTTTAGTTATGAAGCTTTCTTT.